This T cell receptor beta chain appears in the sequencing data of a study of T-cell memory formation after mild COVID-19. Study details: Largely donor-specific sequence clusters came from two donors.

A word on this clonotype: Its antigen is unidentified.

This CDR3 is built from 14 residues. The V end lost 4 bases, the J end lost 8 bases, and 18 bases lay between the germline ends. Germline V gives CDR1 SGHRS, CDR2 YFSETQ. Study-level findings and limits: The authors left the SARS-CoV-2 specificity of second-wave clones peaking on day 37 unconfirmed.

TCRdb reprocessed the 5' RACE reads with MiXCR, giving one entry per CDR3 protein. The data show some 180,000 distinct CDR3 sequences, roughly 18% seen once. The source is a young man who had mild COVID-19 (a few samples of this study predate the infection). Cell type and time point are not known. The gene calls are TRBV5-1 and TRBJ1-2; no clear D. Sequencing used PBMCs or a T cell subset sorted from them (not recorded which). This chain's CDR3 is CASSPAPGVGGYTF. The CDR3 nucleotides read TGCGCCAGCAGCCCGGCCCCGGGAGTAGGGGGCTACACCTTC.